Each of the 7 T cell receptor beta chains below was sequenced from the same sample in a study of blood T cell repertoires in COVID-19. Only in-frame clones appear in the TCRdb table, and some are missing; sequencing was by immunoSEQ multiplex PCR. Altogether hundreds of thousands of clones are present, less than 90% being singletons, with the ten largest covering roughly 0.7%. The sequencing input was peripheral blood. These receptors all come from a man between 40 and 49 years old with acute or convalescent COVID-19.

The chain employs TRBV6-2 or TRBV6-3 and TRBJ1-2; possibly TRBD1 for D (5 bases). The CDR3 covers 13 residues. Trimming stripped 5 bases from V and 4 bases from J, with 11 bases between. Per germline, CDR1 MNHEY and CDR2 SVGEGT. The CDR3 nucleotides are TGTGCCAGCAGTATGGGGGGACTCTATGGCTACACCTTC. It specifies CASSMGGLYGYTF.

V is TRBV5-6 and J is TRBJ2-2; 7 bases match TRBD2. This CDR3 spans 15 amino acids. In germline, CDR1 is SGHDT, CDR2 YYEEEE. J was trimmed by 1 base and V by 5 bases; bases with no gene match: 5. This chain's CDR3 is CASSQGGRNTGELFF. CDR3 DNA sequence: TGTGCCAGCAGTCAGGGCGGGAGGAACACCGGGGAGCTGTTTTTT.

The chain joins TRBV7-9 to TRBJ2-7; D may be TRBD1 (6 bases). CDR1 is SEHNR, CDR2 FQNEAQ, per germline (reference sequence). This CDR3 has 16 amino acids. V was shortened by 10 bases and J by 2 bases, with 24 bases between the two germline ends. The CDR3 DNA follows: TGTGCCACCCAACTCCCGGGACACCGAAGAACCTACGAGCAGTACTTC. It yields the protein CATQLPGHRRTYEQYF.

CDR3 region: CASSYSFPGWLLFF. Here the CDR3 DNA reads TGTGCCAGCAGTTACTCGTTCCCAGGGTGGCTTTTGTTTTTT. This chain joins TRBV6-5 and TRBJ1-4; possibly TRBD1 for D (5 bases). This CDR3 comprises 14 residues. Germline V gene sequence: CDR1 MNHEY, CDR2 SVGAGI. V lost 0 bases, J lost 15 bases, and 17 bases lay in between.

CDR3 nucleotide sequence: TGTGCCAGCTCACACGACAGGGTTGGGTATAGCAATCAGCCCCAGCATTTT. It translates to CASSHDRVGYSNQPQHF. The gene calls are TRBV18 and TRBJ1-5, with 7 nucleotides matching TRBD1. The germline CDR1 and CDR2 sequences are KGHSH and LQKENI. This CDR3 comprises 17 residues. J was trimmed by 0 bases and V by 4 bases; bases with no gene match: 9.

CDR3 nucleotide sequence: TGTGCCAGCAGCTGGACTAGCGGGGGGGCACGGGAGACCCAGTACTTC. Translation: CASSWTSGGARETQYF. This chain links TRBV7-9 with TRBJ2-5, with TRBD2 matching over 15 bases. Germline CDR1 and CDR2: SEHNR and FQNEAQ (reference sequence). The trim removed 4 bases at V and 5 bases at J, leaving 5 bases unmatched. The CDR3 covers 16 residues. The entire variable domain, with the rest obtained from reference TRBV7-9 and TRBJ2-5, is as follows: DTGVSQNPRHKITKRGQNVTFRCDPISEHNRLYWYRQTLGQGPEFLTYFQNEAQLEKSRLLSDRFSAERPKGSFSTLEIQRTEQGDSAMYLCASSWTSGGARETQYFGPGTRLLVL.

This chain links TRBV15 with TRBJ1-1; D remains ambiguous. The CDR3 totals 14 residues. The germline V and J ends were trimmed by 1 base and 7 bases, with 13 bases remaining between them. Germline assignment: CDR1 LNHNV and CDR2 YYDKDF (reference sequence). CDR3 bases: TGTGCCACCAGCAGAGGTCACGTAGCGGGTGAAGCTTTCTTT. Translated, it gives CATSRGHVAGEAFF.